This T cell receptor (beta chain) was identified in a study of shared clonotypes between healthy human individuals. Study observations and caveats: Sampling used blood alone; tissue repertoires probably differ.

Genomic DNA, for the unsorted samples, came from tens of millions of PBMCs. The CDR3 has 14 amino acids. After removal of 7 bases from V and 4 bases from J, the junction contained 6 bases not matched to a gene. CDR1 is SQVTM and CDR2 is ANQGSEA in the germline V gene. The sequenced material, unsorted PBMC DNA, was run on ten immunoSEQ deep assay plates. In the original workflow: Junction-only sequences without quality scores were provided by ImmunoSEQ, so filtering was different. The method was immunoSEQ multiplex PCR; TCRdb's version includes in-frame clones alone and lacks a portion of them. That table supplies the V and J calls and clone size; D and trimming were determined from the DNA. The data hold some 500,000 clones, with around 77% observed a single time. Points on this clone: Its target is unknown.

This clonotype was obtained from a woman aged 35 to 49 in good health. Some clones in this sample may be carry-over from other donors' samples. The sample consisted of PBMCs. The chain couples TRBV29-1 to TRBJ2-7; 14 bases match TRBD2. This CDR3 is CSAKTSGRGYEQYF. For the CDR3, the DNA is TGCAGCGCAAAGACTAGCGGGAGGGGGTACGAGCAGTACTTC.